Sequencing of this T cell receptor beta chain was carried out in a study of patients and donors after allogeneic stem cell transplantation. Trimming left V 0 bases short and J 3 bases short, with 9 bases between. Looked up from germline, CDR1 is DFQATT and CDR2 is SNEGSKA (reference sequence). CDR3 length: 14 amino acids. In TCRdb, the RT-PCR reads were re-called with MiXCR into one record per CDR3 protein. The data hold 410,000 or so distinct CDR3 sequences, with roughly 17% observed a single time. The chain links TRBV20-1 to TRBJ1-5; TRBD1 is a possible D gene (5 bases). The source material was blood, either unsorted or a sorted T cell fraction (not recorded which). This TCR derives from a human donor who was either an allogeneic HSCT recipient or a stem cell or donor lymphocyte infusion donor (not recorded which). It is not recorded whose cells these are; they may come from a transplant donor. The CDR3 region has the DNA TGCAGTGCTAGAGATCCAGGGTTCAATCAGCCCCAGCATTTT. It codes for CSARDPGFNQPQHF.